These 3 T cell receptor beta chains were all obtained from the same sample, sequenced in a study of identical twins. In TCRdb, the 5' RACE reads were re-called with MiXCR into one record per CDR3 protein. The table includes fewer than 550,000 distinct CDR3 sequences, approximately 15% detected once. The sample also formed part of further work on yellow fever vaccine responses in identical twins.

Source material: CD4+ T cells sorted from blood. Receptor source: a woman under 30 in good health.

This clonotype was counted between two and nine times. CDR3 sequence reads: CASSHGSGSGANVLTF. CDR3 coding DNA: TGTGCCAGCAGCCATGGATCAGGGTCTGGGGCCAACGTCCTGACTTTC. The chain is built from TRBV4-2 and TRBJ2-6, with D perhaps TRBD1 (5 bases). V lost 3 bases and J lost 1, with 10 bases in between. CDR3 length: 16 amino acids. Germline CDR1 is LGHNA and CDR2 is YNFKEQ.

The chain uses TRBV7-9 and TRBJ2-7; tentatively, D is TRBD1 (6 bases). Germline lookup yields CDR1 SEHNR and CDR2 FQNEAQ (reference sequence). The V end lost 0 bases, the J end lost 7 bases, and 10 bases lay between the germline ends. There are 13 residues in the CDR3. CDR3 coding DNA: TGTGCCAGCAGCTTAGCGGGGACATCAGAGCAGTACTTC. Its protein product is CASSLAGTSEQYF.

The rearrangement uses TRBV3-1 and TRBJ2-5; unclear D gene. Germline V gene lookup returns CDR1 LGHDT and CDR2 YNNKEL (reference sequence). This CDR3 has 14 residues. Trimming took 0 bases from V and 5 from J, leaving 10 bases between them. The CDR3 coding sequence is TGTGCCAGCAGCCAAGATTTTGGGTTGGAGACCCAGTACTTC. Its translation: CASSQDFGLETQYF.